Below are 30 T cell receptor beta chains sequenced from a single sample in a study of cytomegalovirus exposure and HLA in healthy donors. Primers: 60 Vbeta forward and 13 Jbeta reverse. Data came from immunoSEQ multiplex PCR; TCRdb stores just in-frame clones and leaves some out. Among some 170,000 clones, just under 80% were seen once, and the ten largest hold approximately 2.9%. The specimen sequenced was PBMCs. These receptors all stem from a female donor in good health and CMV-seronegative.

This clone was observed once. The V gene is TRBV5-1, the J gene TRBJ2-1; 9 bases agree with TRBD2. V lost 4 bases and J lost 4; bases outside the gene matches: 9. The germline V gene has CDR1 SGHRS and CDR2 YFSETQ. The CDR3 is 16 amino acids. The CDR3 coding sequence is TGCGCCAGCAGCCAGATCCCCAGCGGGGGGTACAATGAGCAGTTCTTC. Translating gives CASSQIPSGGYNEQFF.

The rearrangement joins TRBV2 to TRBJ2-7; the D is unclear. CDR3 length: 14 amino acids. Trimming cost V 3 bases and J 3 bases, with 12 bases left between them. Germline V CDR1 and CDR2: SNHLY, FYNNEI. This CDR3 reads CASSDQDPNYEQYF. The CDR3 DNA reads as TGTGCCAGCAGTGACCAGGATCCTAACTACGAGCAGTACTTC.

This chain uses TRBV9 with TRBJ2-7; maybe TRBD2 (6 bases). The CDR3 has 15 amino acids. CDR1 SGDLS and CDR2 YYNGEE come from the germline V gene. Trimming took 0 bases from V and 4 from J, leaving 14 bases between them. The CDR3 sequence: CASSVGGVPGYEQYF. In nucleotides, the CDR3 is TGTGCCAGCAGCGTAGGGGGGGTCCCGGGATACGAGCAGTACTTC. Combining the CDR3 with reference TRBV9 and TRBJ2-7 gives the whole variable domain DSGVTQTPKHLITATGQRVTLRCSPRSGDLSVYWYQQSLDQGLQFLIQYYNGEERAKGNILERFSAQQFPDLHSELNLSSLELGDSALYFCASSVGGVPGYEQYFGPGTRLTVT.

CDR3 nucleotides: TGTGCCAGCAGGGGGAGGGGGGACAATGAGCAGTTCTTC. Its protein is CASRGRGDNEQFF. The rearrangement uses TRBV2 and TRBJ2-1, with D perhaps TRBD2 (7 bases). V was clipped by 6 bases and J by 5 bases, with 11 bases between them. The CDR3 length is 13 residues. Germline-derived CDR1 and CDR2 are SNHLY and FYNNEI.

This rearrangement joins TRBV2 to TRBJ1-6; a possible D gene is TRBD1 (6 bases). The V end lost 7 bases, the J end lost 0 bases, and 16 bases lay between the germline ends. This CDR3 is built from 17 residues. The germline V gene encodes CDR1 SNHLY and CDR2 FYNNEI. The CDR3 DNA reads as TGTGCCAGCATGGGCGAGAAACAGGGCTCCTATAATTCACCCCTCCACTTT. Encoded protein: CASMGEKQGSYNSPLHF.

The J gene is TRBJ2-1, the V gene TRBV10-3, with 7 bases aligning to TRBD1. Trimming removed 3 bases from V and 7 bases from J; junction bases left unmatched: 3. The CDR3 extends over 13 amino acids. CDR1 and CDR2 (germline): ENHRY, SYGVKD. In DNA form, the CDR3 reads TGTGCCATCAGTGAAACAGGGGTTAATGAGCAGTTCTTC. Protein sequence: CAISETGVNEQFF.

This clone appeared a few times. The J gene is TRBJ2-2, the V gene TRBV4-3; D not resolved. Trimming removed 1 base from V and 7 bases from J, with 7 bases in between. The germline gives CDR1 LGHNA, CDR2 YSLEER. The CDR3 loop spans 13 amino acids. The CDR3 reads CASSQVSVGELFF. CDR3 bases: TGCGCCAGCAGCCAAGTCTCAGTCGGGGAGCTGTTTTTT.

V usage is TRBV6-6 and J usage is TRBJ2-1; D is possibly TRBD2 (6 bases). The V gene lost 2 bases and the J gene lost 6 bases, with 14 bases spanning the gap. Germline-derived CDR1 and CDR2 are MNHNY and SVGAGI (reference sequence). CDR3 length: 15 amino acids. CDR3 in DNA: TGTGCCAGCAGTTACGGCGGGACCCGAGGCAATGAGCAGTTCTTC. Its protein product is CASSYGGTRGNEQFF.

V gene TRBV28 combines with J gene TRBJ1-1; D call uncertain. The ends were cut back, 1 base at V and 4 bases at J, with 16 bases in the middle. The CDR3 runs 16 residues. Per germline, CDR1 MDHEN and CDR2 SYDVKM. CDR3 residues: CASSLSGSGRGTEAFF. The DNA of the CDR3 is TGTGCCAGCAGTTTATCGGGGTCCGGCCGGGGCACTGAAGCTTTCTTT.

The chain couples TRBV19 to TRBJ2-3; weak D call: TRBD2 (6 bases). There are 14 residues in the CDR3. Deletions cut 1 base from V and 3 bases from J, with 8 bases between. Germline CDR1 reads LNHDA; CDR2 reads SQIVND (reference sequence). In DNA, the CDR3 is TGTGCCAGTAGTATAGGTCTAGCGACAGATACGCAGTATTTT. Its translation: CASSIGLATDTQYF.

V and J are TRBV5-1 and TRBJ2-3; maybe TRBD1 (7 bases). This CDR3 spans 16 amino acids. Germline CDR1 and CDR2: SGHRS and YFSETQ. Deletions cut 4 bases from V and 0 bases from J, with 15 bases between. The CDR3: CASSGGTASSTDTQYF. CDR3 DNA: TGCGCCAGCAGCGGCGGGACAGCCTCTAGCACAGATACGCAGTATTTT.

This chain connects TRBV6-1 to TRBJ2-2, with D unclear. V dropped 8 bases and J dropped 0 bases, with 10 bases sitting between them. Germline V lookup: CDR1 MNHNS, CDR2 SASEGT. The CDR3 sequence is 14 residues long. The CDR3 region has the DNA TGTGCCAGCGACCGGAGCGCGAACACCGGGGAGCTGTTTTTT. Translation: CASDRSANTGELFF.

This clone was counted only a few times. The genes are TRBV7-6 and TRBJ1-1; D is unclear. V was trimmed by 1 base and J by 4 bases, leaving 16 bases between them. The CDR3 contains 16 residues. Germline V gene data show CDR1 as SGHVS and CDR2 as FNYEAQ. CDR3 protein: CASSLVGSRIATEAFF. As DNA, the CDR3 is TGTGCCAGCAGCTTAGTAGGTTCGAGGATTGCCACTGAAGCTTTCTTT. The complete variable domain, with remaining parts taken from reference TRBV7-6 and TRBJ1-1, reads GAGVSQSPRYKVTKRGQDVALRCDPISGHVSLYWYRQALGQGPEFLTYFNYEAQQDKSGLPNDRFSAERPEGSISTLTIQRTEQRDSAMYRCASSLVGSRIATEAFFGQGTRLTVV.

The rearrangement links TRBV27 to TRBJ2-1, with 9 positions matching TRBD2. Germline trimming cut 2 bases from V and 3 bases from J; bases unmatched to any gene: 11. CDR1 is MNHEY and CDR2 is SMNVEV in the germline V gene (reference sequence). The CDR3 is 18 amino acids. Here the CDR3 DNA reads TGTGCCAGCAGTTTAGGCCCCCGGGCGGGGGGGCACTACAATGAGCAGTTCTTC. Its protein product is CASSLGPRAGGHYNEQFF.

This chain uses TRBV14 with TRBJ2-7; TRBD2 matches 7 bases. The J segment lost 0 bases and the V segment lost 1 base, leaving 3 bases of the junction unmatched. From germline, CDR1 is SGHDN and CDR2 FVKESK. This CDR3 is built from 15 residues. The CDR3 reads CASSQGLAASYEQYF. CDR3 bases: TGTGCCAGCAGCCAAGGGCTAGCGGCCTCCTACGAGCAGTACTTC.

The chain joins TRBV5-3 to TRBJ1-5; 9 bases fit TRBD1. TRBV5-3 counts as an open reading frame of uncertain function. The CDR3 is 18 amino acids. The V and J ends lost 4 bases and 5 bases, in that order; junction bases with no gene match: 16. CDR3 coding DNA: TGTGCCAGAAGCGTAAAGGGGCAACAGGGGGCGCCCTATCAGCCCCAGCATTTT. Translation gives CARSVKGQQGAPYQPQHF.

The chain uses TRBV2 and TRBJ1-5; tentatively, D is TRBD1 (5 bases). Germline V gene data show CDR1 as SNHLY and CDR2 as FYNNEI. The CDR3 extends over 18 amino acids. V lost 7 bases to trimming and J lost 0 bases, with 22 bases between them. The CDR3 loop reads CASTLRGGRSYSNQPQHF. The CDR3 coding sequence is TGTGCCAGCACCCTGAGGGGAGGCAGATCCTATAGCAATCAGCCCCAGCATTTT.

This clone showed up just a few times. V is TRBV23-1 and J is TRBJ1-1, with 11 positions matching TRBD1. TRBV23-1 is an ORF, with its function uncertain. V shed 4 bases, J shed 8 bases, and the junction held 9 bases outside the gene matches. The CDR3 covers 15 residues. The CDR3 here is CASSPQMDRGLEAFF. CDR3 sequence (DNA): TGCGCCAGCAGTCCGCAAATGGACAGGGGGCTGGAAGCTTTCTTT.

The CDR3 bases are TGTGCCTGGAGTGGGTCGTACAGGGCCGGGGAGCTGTTTTTT. The encoded protein is CAWSGSYRAGELFF. J is TRBJ2-2 and V is TRBV30, with a weak D call TRBD1 (6 bases). V lost 1 base and J lost 6, with 12 bases in between. This CDR3 contains 14 residues. Germline values: CDR1 GTSNPN, CDR2 SVGIG (reference sequence).

The chain is built from TRBV6-6 and TRBJ2-1; possibly TRBD2 for D (6 bases). This CDR3 region has 16 residues. The V and J ends lost 6 bases and 5 bases respectively, with 20 bases between them. Germline V gene lookup returns CDR1 MNHNY and CDR2 SVGAGI (reference sequence). CDR3: CASRRLGRESDNEQFF. CDR3 bases: TGTGCCAGCAGGCGGCTGGGACGGGAGAGTGACAATGAGCAGTTCTTC.

The chain employs TRBV15 and TRBJ1-1, with 8 positions matching TRBD1. The ends lost 1 base at V and 5 bases at J; junction bases unmatched: 6. In germline, CDR1 is LNHNV, CDR2 YYDKDF (reference sequence). CDR3 size: 15 residues. The CDR3 DNA reads TGTGCCACCAGCAGAGTGTTACAGGGGGTTACTGAAGCTTTCTTT. Translation gives CATSRVLQGVTEAFF.

Of note for this clone: Other DNA sequences from this sample encode an identical CDR3 as well. V is TRBV7-9 and J is TRBJ2-5; D remains unclear. The germline gives CDR1 SEHNR, CDR2 FQNEAQ (reference sequence). The CDR3 covers 12 residues. The V gene lost 5 bases and the J gene lost 1 base, with 5 bases spanning the gap. This CDR3 reads CASSPLQETQYF. CDR3 nucleotide sequence: TGTGCCAGCAGCCCCCTCCAAGAGACCCAGTACTTC.

This rearrangement joins TRBV9 to TRBJ2-3; TRBD2 agrees at 13 bases. V lost 2 bases to trimming and J lost 6 bases; unmatched junction nucleotides: 12. Germline-derived CDR1 and CDR2 are SGDLS and YYNGEE. The CDR3 totals 18 residues. CDR3 bases: TGTGCCAGCAGCGTCCGGACTAGCGGGGGACGAAACCCCGATACGCAGTATTTT. It yields the protein CASSVRTSGGRNPDTQYF.

The chain links TRBV6-6 to TRBJ2-1, with 8 bases lining up with TRBD2. Germline V CDR1 and CDR2: MNHNY, SVGAGI (reference sequence). The V segment lost 5 bases and the J segment 3 bases; nucleotides outside the gene matches: 6. The CDR3 length is 15 residues. The CDR3, as DNA: TGTGCCAGCAGTCTAAGCGGGAGCGACTACAATGAGCAGTTCTTC. Translating it yields CASSLSGSDYNEQFF.

This clone is a singleton in its sample. J is TRBJ1-2 and V is TRBV6-1; TRBD1 matches at 8 bases. Germline values: CDR1 MNHNS, CDR2 SASEGT. Germline trimming cut 5 bases from V and 3 bases from J; bases unmatched to any gene: 5. The CDR3 length is 14 residues. CDR3 DNA sequence: TGTGCCAGCAGTCATTCGACAGGGGACTATGGCTACACCTTC. The encoded protein is CASSHSTGDYGYTF.

In this sample, this clone turned up once. The rearrangement uses TRBV7-9 and TRBJ2-2; TRBD1 aligns across 9 bases. V dropped 6 bases and J dropped 1; count of bases not matched to a gene: 12. The CDR3 is 18 amino acids. CDR1 and CDR2 from the germline V gene are SEHNR and FQNEAQ (reference sequence). CDR3 sequence: CASRPRITGQGNTGELFF. The CDR3 DNA sequence: TGTGCCAGCAGACCCCGTATCACGGGACAGGGGAACACCGGGGAGCTGTTTTTT.

The V and J genes are TRBV27 and TRBJ2-5; 7 bases map to TRBD2. The last part of the DNA fits TRBJ2-7 better; the J call may be wrong. The CDR3 extends over 19 amino acids. CDR1 is MNHEY and CDR2 is SMNVEV in the germline V gene (reference sequence). The CDR3 here is CASSPLPPTLAEGTYEQYF. The CDR3, as DNA: TGTGCCAGCAGTCCCCTCCCCCCTACCCTAGCGGAGGGAACCTACGAGCAGTACTTC.

The genes are TRBV19 and TRBJ2-5; 8 bases line up with TRBD1. Germline CDR1 and CDR2: LNHDA and SQIVND (reference sequence). The length of the CDR3 is 17 residues. V lost 1 base and J lost 0; bases outside the gene matches: 7. CDR3 in DNA: TGTGCCAGTAGTATAGCCCAGGGACAGGAATACCAAGAGACCCAGTACTTC. Translating gives CASSIAQGQEYQETQYF.

V gene TRBV2 combines with J gene TRBJ1-1; TRBD1 agrees at 7 bases. J was trimmed by 7 bases and V by 5 bases; bases with no gene match: 10. This CDR3 is 14 amino acids long. Germline loops: CDR1 SNHLY, CDR2 FYNNEI. The CDR3 DNA reads as TGTGCCAGCAGTATTAAGGGGGCTGTCTATGAAGCTTTCTTT. Translated: CASSIKGAVYEAFF.

The V gene is TRBV11-2, the J gene TRBJ1-3; D is unresolved. Germline-derived CDR1 and CDR2 are SGHAT and FQNNGV. The CDR3 spans 15 residues. Trimming pared 3 bases from V and 0 bases from J, leaving 9 bases between. In DNA form, the CDR3 reads TGTGCCAGCAGCTTTGGGGAGGGCTCTGGAAACACCATATATTTT. Residues: CASSFGEGSGNTIYF.